This TCR beta chain came from a study of cytomegalovirus exposure and HLA in healthy donors. Study-level findings and limits: Later analysis found that TCR beta chains associated with HLA were more clonally expanded than other, equally common chains.

Germline CDR1 reads SGDLS; CDR2 reads YYNGEE. After removal of 1 base from V and 2 bases from J, the junction contained 4 bases not matched to a gene. The CDR3 sequence is 16 residues long. This clone appeared a few times. Its specificity is unknown. This PCR relied on a set of 60 Vbeta primers and 13 Jbeta primers. Profiling relied on immunoSEQ multiplex PCR, and the TCRdb table lists in-frame clones only, not all of them. The repertoire includes 100,000 to 150,000 clones, 65% to 75% of them detected once, and 4% sits in the top ten. The rearrangement joins TRBV9 to TRBJ2-5; 11 bases align to TRBD2. The material sequenced was PBMCs. The source of this sequence is a man aged 35 to 55 in good health and CMV-seropositive. The CDR3 here is CASSVSGLAGQETQYF. DNA of the CDR3: TGTGCCAGCAGCGTAAGTGGACTAGCGGGTCAAGAGACCCAGTACTTC.